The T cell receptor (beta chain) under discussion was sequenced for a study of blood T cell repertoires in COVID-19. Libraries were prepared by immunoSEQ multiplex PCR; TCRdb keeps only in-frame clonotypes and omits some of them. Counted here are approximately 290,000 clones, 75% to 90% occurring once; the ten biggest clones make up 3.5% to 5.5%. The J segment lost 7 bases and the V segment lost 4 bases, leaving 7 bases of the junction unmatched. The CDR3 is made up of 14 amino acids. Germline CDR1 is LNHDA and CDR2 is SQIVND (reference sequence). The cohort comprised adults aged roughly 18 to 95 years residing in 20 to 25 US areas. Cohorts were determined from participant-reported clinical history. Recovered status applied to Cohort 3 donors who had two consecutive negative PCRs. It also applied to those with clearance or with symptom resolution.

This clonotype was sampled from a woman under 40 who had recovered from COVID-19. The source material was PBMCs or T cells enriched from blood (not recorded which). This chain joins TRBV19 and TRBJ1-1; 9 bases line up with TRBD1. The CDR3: CASSRGQGGSEAFF. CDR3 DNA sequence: TGTGCCAGTAGTAGGGGACAGGGCGGTAGTGAAGCTTTCTTT. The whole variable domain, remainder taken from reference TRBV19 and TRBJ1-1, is DGGITQSPKYLFRKEGQNVTLSCEQNLNHDAMYWYRQDPGQGLRLIYYSQIVNDFQKGDIAEGYSVSREKKESFPLTVTSAQKNPTAFYLCASSRGQGGSEAFFGQGTRLTVV.